Reported below is one T cell receptor beta chain. This clone was recorded only once. Its antigen has not been determined. No clone much larger than this one lies a single base away; base qualities are absent. The data stem from a study of Ad26.COV2.S vaccination and SARS-CoV-2 variants (dated by TCRdb to 2020 to 2023). Some background on the complete study: Donors in the vaccine arm were drawn from COV1001, a phase I-IIa trial of Ad26.COV2.S in healthy adults that was multicentre, randomized, double-blind and placebo-controlled. Trial participants were randomized into five groups of five: low-dose or high-dose Ad26.COV2.S given once or twice, or placebo on both occasions. The specificity and breadth of SARS-CoV-2-reactive T cell receptors after Ad26.COV2.S vaccination were assessed by TCRbeta repertoire sequencing. Investigators remained blinded to trial group allocation during experiments and outcome assessment. The TCR-sequenced set comprised approximately 30 samples: approximately 19 Ad26.COV2.S vaccine recipients, 5 placebo recipients and 8 SARS-CoV-2 convalescent individuals. Ad26.COV2.S was given intramuscularly at 5x10^10 or 1x10^11 viral particles, as a single shot or as two shots 56 days apart.

TCRbeta CDR3 regions were sequenced with the immunoSEQ Assay. After extraction, genomic DNA underwent amplification by bias-controlled multiplex PCR, followed by high-throughput sequencing. The original methods were these. To quantify the absolute abundance of every unique TCRbeta CDR3 region, sequences were collapsed and filtered. T cell fraction was estimated by normalization of TCRbeta template counts to usable DNA, with usable DNA being measured through amplification of reference genes present in all nucleated cells. Repertoire TCRs were annotated as SARS-CoV-2-specific by exact matching of V gene, CDR3 amino acid sequence and J gene to a known reactive TCR set. MIRA supplied the reference SARS-CoV-2 TCR set, which was filtered for enrichment in COVID-19-positive ImmuneCODE repertoires so that public or cross-reactive TCRs were removed. Based on the MIRA antigens, annotated TCRs were further analysed at the level of specific ORF or position within ORF. Breadth was defined as annotated unique rearrangements over total unique productive rearrangements; depth was the summed frequency of those rearrangements. Group comparisons of TCR breadth used two-sided Wilcoxon rank-sum tests. TCRdb provides this immuneACCESS table in a form limited to in-frame rearrangements. Some clones are lacking; in checked studies, under half of them reflect an unresolved V gene, and why the rest are absent is not known. V, J and clone size are taken as reported in that table, and D and trimming were inferred from the DNA itself. The sample table records about 320,000 clones; about 82% of these occur just once. The ten most abundant clones make up around 1.9% of the sample.

The germline V gene encodes CDR1 SGDLS and CDR2 YYNGEE. V and J are trimmed by 0 bases and 5 bases, and the gene matches miss 5 bases of the junction. From the cysteine up to the phenylalanine, the CDR3 has a length of 16 residues. Only CDR3 DNA remains: 48 bases, in frame from the first base. Results the study describes overall, beyond this receptor: According to the authors, total T cell responses may have been underestimated by the TCR breadth and depth analyses. The study was not powered for comparison of responses between vaccine doses or regimens. Substantial breadth of spike-specific CD8+ and CD4+ T cell responses was reported after vaccination. Spike-specific TCR breadth was higher in Ad26.COV2.S recipients than in placebo recipients (P = 0.0014). Non-spike TCR breadth was comparable between vaccine and placebo recipients, consistent with the vaccine containing only spike.

Read against the paper, the sample's treatment or condition label means: around 19 received Ad26.COV2.S at low or high dose, single or two shots; about five received placebo; per-sample allocation not given. For vaccine and placebo recipients, the sequenced repertoires came from samples collected on day 63 after the first injection. Cohort 1b enrolled about 25 adults aged 18-55 years at a single site in Boston, USA, between 29 July and 7 August 2020. Ad26.COV2.S was a replication-incompetent adenovirus type 26 vector that expressed a prefusion-stabilized SARS-CoV-2 spike protein derived from the original Wuhan strain.

This receptor was identified in a person between 18 and 65 years old who received the Ad26.COV2.S COVID-19 vaccine or a placebo. The chain is encoded by TRBV9 joined to TRBJ2-5; 12 central bases correspond to TRBD2. The sample consisted of peripheral blood, taken in a trial of Ad26.COV2.S vaccine versus placebo. The DNA reads TGTGCCAGCAGCGTAGGAGCGCTAGCGGGGGGGGAGACCCAGTACTTC. It encodes CASSVGALAGGETQYF.